This TCR beta chain was found in a study of blood T cell repertoires in COVID-19. As for the study in general: Samples taken during acute and convalescent COVID-19 were collected in the United States, Italy and Spain. T cells, B-cell-depleted T cells, or PBMCs provided the cDNA or gDNA that served as material.

In the authors' methods: Nucleated cell counts were estimated from reference gene primer amplification. Data came from immunoSEQ multiplex PCR; TCRdb stores just in-frame clones and leaves some out. V, J and clone size derive from that table, while D and trimming were established from the DNA sequence. The data contain about 410,000 clones, more than 80% of them singletons. The sequenced material came from peripheral blood. The TCR sequence derives from a young woman with active or convalescent COVID-19.

The chain's CDR3 is CASSLSWNTEAFF. The CDR3 DNA is TGTGCCAGCAGCTTGAGCTGGAACACTGAAGCTTTCTTT. The chain carries TRBV5-4 and TRBJ1-1, with D uncertain. Germline CDR1 SGHNT, CDR2 YYREEE (reference sequence). This CDR3 is 13 amino acids long. Trimming took 1 base from V and 1 from J, leaving 5 bases between them.